This TCR beta chain comes out of a study of graft-versus-host responses after intestinal transplantation. Study-wide context: Recipients across the board were started on anti-thymocyte globulin induction, then kept on tacrolimus and steroids for two to four years.

Only in-frame clones appear in the TCRdb table, and some are missing; sequencing was by immunoSEQ multiplex PCR. The sample holds approximately 39,000 clones, roughly 94% seen once. General observations from the study: Peak circulating GvH clone levels were associated with early post-transplant HvG declines. There were GvH clones found in recipient marrow, and some of them appeared first in ileum or blood. The presence of high graft-versus-host to host-versus-graft clonal ratios in allografts characterized patients with graft-donor T cell macrochimerism.

The sample holds one count of this clone. Its antigen remains unidentified. The CDR3 has 14 amino acids. Between the trimmed V and J ends, which lost 4 bases and 7 bases, there was a span of 11 bases. The germline V gene encodes CDR1 SEHNR and CDR2 FQNEAQ (reference sequence). This clonotype was sampled from a human donor who was the organ donor for an intestinal transplant. The source was unstimulated CD4+ T cells sorted from spleen or lymph node cells, collected before transplant. The V call is TRBV7-9, the J call TRBJ1-6; D is unresolved. The CDR3 sequence is CASSSARWNSPLHF. The CDR3 coding sequence is TGTGCCAGCAGCTCTGCCAGGTGGAATTCACCCCTCCACTTT.